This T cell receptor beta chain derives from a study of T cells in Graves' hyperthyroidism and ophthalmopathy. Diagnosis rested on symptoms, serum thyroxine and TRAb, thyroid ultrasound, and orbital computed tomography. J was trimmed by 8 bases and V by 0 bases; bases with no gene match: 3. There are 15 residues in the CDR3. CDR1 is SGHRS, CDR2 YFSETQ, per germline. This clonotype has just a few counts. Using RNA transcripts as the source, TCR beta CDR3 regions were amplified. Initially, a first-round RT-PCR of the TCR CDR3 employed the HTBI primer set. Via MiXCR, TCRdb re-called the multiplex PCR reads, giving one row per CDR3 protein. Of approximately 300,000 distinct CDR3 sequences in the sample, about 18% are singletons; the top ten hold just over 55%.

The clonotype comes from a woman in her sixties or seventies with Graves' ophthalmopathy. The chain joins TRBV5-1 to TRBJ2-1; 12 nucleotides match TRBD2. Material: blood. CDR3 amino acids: CASSLALAGGHEQFF. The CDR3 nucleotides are TGCGCCAGCAGCTTGGCTCTAGCGGGGGGGCATGAGCAGTTCTTC.